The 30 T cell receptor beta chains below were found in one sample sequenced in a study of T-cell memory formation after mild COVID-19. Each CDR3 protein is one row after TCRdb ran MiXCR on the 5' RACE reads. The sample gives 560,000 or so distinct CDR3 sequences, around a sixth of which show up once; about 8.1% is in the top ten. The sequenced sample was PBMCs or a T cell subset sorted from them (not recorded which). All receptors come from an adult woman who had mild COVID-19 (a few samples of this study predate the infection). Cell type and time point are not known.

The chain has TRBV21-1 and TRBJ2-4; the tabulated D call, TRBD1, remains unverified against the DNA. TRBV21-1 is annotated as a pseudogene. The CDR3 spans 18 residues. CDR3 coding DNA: TGTGCCAGCAGCAAAGGTCCAGGGCAGGGGGGGCCCAAAAACATTCAGTACTTC. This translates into CASSKGPGQGGPKNIQYF.

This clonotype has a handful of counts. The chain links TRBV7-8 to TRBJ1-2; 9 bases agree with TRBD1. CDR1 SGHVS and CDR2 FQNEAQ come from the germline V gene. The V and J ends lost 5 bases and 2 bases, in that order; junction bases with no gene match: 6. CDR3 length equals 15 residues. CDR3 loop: CASSEDDRGNYGYTF. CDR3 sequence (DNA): TGTGCCAGCAGCGAGGACGACAGGGGGAACTATGGCTACACCTTC.

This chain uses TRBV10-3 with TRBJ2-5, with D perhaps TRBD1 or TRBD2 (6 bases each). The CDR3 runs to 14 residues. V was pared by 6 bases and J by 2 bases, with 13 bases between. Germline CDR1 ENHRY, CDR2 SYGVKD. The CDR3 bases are TGTGCCATCAGGCCGCAAGGGGGGCAAGAGACCCAGTACTTC. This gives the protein CAIRPQGGQETQYF.

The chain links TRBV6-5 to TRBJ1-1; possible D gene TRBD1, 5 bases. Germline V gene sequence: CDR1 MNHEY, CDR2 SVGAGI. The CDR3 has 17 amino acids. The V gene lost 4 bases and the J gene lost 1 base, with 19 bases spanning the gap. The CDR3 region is CASSSLSQGIPNTEAFF. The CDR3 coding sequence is TGTGCCAGCAGTTCTCTGAGTCAGGGAATCCCGAACACTGAAGCTTTCTTT.

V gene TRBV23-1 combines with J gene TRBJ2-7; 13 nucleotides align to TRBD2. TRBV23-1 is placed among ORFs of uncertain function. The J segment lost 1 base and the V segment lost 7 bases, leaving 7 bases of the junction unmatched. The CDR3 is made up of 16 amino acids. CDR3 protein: CASKGTSGKPSYEQYF. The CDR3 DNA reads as TGCGCCAGCAAAGGGACTAGCGGGAAACCGTCCTACGAGCAGTACTTC.

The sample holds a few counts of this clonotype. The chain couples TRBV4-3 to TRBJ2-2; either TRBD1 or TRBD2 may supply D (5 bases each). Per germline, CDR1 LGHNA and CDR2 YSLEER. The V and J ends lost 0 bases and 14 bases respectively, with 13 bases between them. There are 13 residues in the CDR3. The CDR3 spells CASSQDSGTGLFF. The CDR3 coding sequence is TGCGCCAGCAGCCAAGATTCCGGGACGGGTCTGTTTTTT.

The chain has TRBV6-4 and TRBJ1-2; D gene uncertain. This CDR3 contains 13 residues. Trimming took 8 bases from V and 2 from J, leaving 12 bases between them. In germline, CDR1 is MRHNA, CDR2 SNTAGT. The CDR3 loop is CASQPQGNYGYTF. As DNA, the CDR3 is TGTGCCAGCCAGCCCCAAGGAAACTATGGCTACACCTTC.

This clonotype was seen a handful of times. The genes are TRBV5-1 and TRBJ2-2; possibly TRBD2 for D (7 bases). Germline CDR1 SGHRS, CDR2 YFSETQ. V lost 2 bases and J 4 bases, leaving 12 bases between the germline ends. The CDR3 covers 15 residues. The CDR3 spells CASSLQGGSTGELFF. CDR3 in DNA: TGCGCCAGCAGCTTACAGGGAGGGAGCACCGGGGAGCTGTTTTTT.

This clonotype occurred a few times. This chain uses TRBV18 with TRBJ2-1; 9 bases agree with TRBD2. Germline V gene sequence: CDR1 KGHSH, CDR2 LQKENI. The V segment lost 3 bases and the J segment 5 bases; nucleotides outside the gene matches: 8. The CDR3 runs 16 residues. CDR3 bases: TGTGCCAGCTCACCTCTCACTGGCGGGAGGGACAATGAGCAGTTCTTC. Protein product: CASSPLTGGRDNEQFF.

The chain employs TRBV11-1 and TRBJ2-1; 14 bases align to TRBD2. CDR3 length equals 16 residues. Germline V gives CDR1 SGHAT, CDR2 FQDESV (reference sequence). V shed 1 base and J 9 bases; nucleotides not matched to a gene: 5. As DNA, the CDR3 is TGTGCCAGCAGCTTAGAGGGAGGACTAGCGGGGGGTGAGCAGTTCTTC. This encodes CASSLEGGLAGGEQFF.

The CDR3 here is CASSTDRGDWTEAFF. In nucleotides, the CDR3 is TGTGCCAGTAGTACGGACAGGGGAGATTGGACTGAAGCTTTCTTT. The V call is TRBV19, the J call TRBJ1-1; 9 nucleotides agree with TRBD1. CDR1 LNHDA and CDR2 SQIVND come from the germline V gene (reference sequence). The CDR3 consists of 15 residues. Trimming took 4 bases from V and 5 from J; bases not matched to a gene: 8.

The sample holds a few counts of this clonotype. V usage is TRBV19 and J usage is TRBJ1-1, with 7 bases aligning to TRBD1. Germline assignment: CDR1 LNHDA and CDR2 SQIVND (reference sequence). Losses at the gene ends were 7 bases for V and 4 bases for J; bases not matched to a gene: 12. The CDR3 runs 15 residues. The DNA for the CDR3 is TGTGCCAGTAACCCTTCACAGGGGTTAGGCACTGAAGCTTTCTTT. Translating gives CASNPSQGLGTEAFF.

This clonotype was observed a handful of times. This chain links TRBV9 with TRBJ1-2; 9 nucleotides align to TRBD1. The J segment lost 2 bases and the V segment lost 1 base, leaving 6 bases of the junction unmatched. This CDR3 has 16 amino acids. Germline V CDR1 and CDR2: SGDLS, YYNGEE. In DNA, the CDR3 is TGTGCCAGCAGCGTAATGCCGGGACAGGGAAACTATGGCTACACCTTC. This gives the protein CASSVMPGQGNYGYTF.

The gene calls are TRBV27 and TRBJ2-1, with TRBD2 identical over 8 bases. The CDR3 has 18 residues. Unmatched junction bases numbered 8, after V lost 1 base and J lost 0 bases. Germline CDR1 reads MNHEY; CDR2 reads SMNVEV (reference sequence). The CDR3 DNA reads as TGTGCCAGCAGTTTATTGGCGGGAGGACCCAGCTCCTACAATGAGCAGTTCTTC. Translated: CASSLLAGGPSSYNEQFF.

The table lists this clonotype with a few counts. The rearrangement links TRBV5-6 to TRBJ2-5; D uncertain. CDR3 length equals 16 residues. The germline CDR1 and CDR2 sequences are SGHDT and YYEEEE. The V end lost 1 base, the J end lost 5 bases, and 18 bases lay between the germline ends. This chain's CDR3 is CASSLYLDRLVETQYF. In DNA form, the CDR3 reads TGTGCCAGCAGCTTGTATCTTGACCGTTTAGTTGAGACCCAGTACTTC. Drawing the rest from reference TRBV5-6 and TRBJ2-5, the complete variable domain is DAGVTQSPTHLIKTRGQQVTLRCSPKSGHDTVSWYQQALGQGPQFIFQYYEEEERQRGNFPDRFSGHQFPNYSSELNVNALLLGDSALYLCASSLYLDRLVETQYFGPGTRLLVL.

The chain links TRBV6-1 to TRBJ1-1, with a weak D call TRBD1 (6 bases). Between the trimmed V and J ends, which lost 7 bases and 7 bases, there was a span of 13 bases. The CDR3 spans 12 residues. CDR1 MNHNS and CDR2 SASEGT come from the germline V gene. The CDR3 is CASTEQGFEAFF. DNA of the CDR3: TGTGCCAGCACAGAACAGGGCTTTGAAGCTTTCTTT.

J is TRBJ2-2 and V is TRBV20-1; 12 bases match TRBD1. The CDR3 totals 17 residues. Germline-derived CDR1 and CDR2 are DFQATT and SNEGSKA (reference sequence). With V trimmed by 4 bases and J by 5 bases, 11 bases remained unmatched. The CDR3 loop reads CSATGTGGPLRTGELFF. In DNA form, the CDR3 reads TGCAGTGCTACCGGGACAGGGGGCCCCCTTAGGACCGGGGAGCTGTTTTTT.

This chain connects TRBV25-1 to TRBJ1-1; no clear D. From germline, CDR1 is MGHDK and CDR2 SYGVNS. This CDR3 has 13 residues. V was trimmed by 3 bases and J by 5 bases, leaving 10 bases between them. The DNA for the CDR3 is TGTGCCAGCAGTGATCCGATTGGGACTGAAGCTTTCTTT. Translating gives CASSDPIGTEAFF.

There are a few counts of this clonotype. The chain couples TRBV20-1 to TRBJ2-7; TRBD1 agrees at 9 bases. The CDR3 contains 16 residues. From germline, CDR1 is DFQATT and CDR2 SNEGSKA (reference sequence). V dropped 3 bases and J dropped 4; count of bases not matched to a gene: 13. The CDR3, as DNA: TGCAGTGCTAGGATGTTCGGACAGGGGATTAGGTACGAGCAGTACTTC. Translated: CSARMFGQGIRYEQYF.

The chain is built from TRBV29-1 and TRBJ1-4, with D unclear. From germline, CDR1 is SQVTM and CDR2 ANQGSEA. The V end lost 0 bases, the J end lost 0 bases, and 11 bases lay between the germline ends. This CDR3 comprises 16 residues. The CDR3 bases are TGCAGCGTTGAAGATCCGACGGACTCAACTAATGAAAAACTGTTTTTT. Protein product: CSVEDPTDSTNEKLFF. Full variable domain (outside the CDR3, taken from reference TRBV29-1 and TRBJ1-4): SAVISQKPSRDICQRGTSLTIQCQVDSQVTMMFWYRQQPGQSLTLIATANQGSEATYESGFVIDKFPISRPNLTFSTLTVSNMSPEDSSIYLCSVEDPTDSTNEKLFFGSGTQLSVL.

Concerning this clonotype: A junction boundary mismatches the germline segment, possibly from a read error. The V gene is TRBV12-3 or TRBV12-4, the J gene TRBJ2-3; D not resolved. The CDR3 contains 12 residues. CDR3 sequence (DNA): TGTGCCAGCAGCATAGCATTCGATACGCAGTGTTTT. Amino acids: CASSIAFDTQCF.

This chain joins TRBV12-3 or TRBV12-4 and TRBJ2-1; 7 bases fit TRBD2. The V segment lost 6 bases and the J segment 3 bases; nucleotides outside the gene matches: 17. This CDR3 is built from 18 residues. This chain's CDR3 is CASSPFFMGTKNYNEQFF. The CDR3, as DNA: TGTGCCAGCAGCCCCTTTTTCATGGGGACTAAAAACTACAATGAGCAGTTCTTC.

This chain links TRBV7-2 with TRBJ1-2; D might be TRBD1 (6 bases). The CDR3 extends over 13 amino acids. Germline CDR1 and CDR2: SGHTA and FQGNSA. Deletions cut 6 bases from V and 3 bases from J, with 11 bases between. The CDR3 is CASRLRGDYGYTF. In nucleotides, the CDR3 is TGTGCCAGCAGACTGAGGGGGGACTATGGCTACACCTTC.

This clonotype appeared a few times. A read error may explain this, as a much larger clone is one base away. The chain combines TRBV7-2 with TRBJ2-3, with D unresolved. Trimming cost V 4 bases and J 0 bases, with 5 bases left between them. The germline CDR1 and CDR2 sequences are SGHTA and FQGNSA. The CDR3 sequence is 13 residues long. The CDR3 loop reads CASSSYSTDTQYF. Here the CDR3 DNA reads TGTGCCAGCAGCTCCTATAGCACAGATACGCAGTATTTT.

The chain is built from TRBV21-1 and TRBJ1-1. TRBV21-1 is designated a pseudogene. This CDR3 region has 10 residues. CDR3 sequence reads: CASGVPEAFF. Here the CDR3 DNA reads TGTGCCAGCGGGGTCCCTGAAGCTTTCTTT.

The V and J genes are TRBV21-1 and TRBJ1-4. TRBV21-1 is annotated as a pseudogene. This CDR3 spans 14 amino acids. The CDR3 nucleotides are TGTGCCAGCAGCCCCCGACCGGATAATGAAAAACTGTTTTTT. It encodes CASSPRPDNEKLFF.

CDR3 protein: CSARGQMNTEAFF. CDR3 nucleotides: TGCAGTGCTAGAGGGCAGATGAACACTGAAGCTTTCTTT. This chain links TRBV20-1 with TRBJ1-1; D not certain. The CDR3 is 13 amino acids. With 1 base removed from V and 0 bases from J, the gap between germline ends came to 6 bases. Germline CDR1 DFQATT, CDR2 SNEGSKA (reference sequence).

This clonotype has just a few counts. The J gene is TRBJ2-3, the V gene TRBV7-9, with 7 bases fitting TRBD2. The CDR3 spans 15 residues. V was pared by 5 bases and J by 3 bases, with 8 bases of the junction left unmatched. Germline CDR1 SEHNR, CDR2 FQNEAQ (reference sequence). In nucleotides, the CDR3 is TGTGCCAGCAGCGGGAGGGCCGGCACGACAGATACGCAGTATTTT. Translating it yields CASSGRAGTTDTQYF.

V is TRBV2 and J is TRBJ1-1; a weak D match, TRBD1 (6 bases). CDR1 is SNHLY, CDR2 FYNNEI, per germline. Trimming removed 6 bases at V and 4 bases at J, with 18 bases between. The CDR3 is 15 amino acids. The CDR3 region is CASRRDITPATEAFF. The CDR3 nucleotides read TGTGCCAGCAGACGGGACATCACCCCGGCCACTGAAGCTTTCTTT.

CDR3 coding DNA: TGTGCCAGCAGCCAAGATTTGGGCCGACTAGCGGCCCGTGGCAATGAGCAGTTCTTC. This encodes CASSQDLGRLAARGNEQFF. The V gene is TRBV3-1, the J gene TRBJ2-1; 9 positions match TRBD2. The V gene's germline CDR1 is LGHDT and CDR2 YNNKEL (reference sequence). V lost 0 bases and J lost 6; bases outside the gene matches: 15. This CDR3 is built from 19 residues.